Sequencing of this T cell receptor beta chain was carried out in a study of cytomegalovirus exposure and HLA in healthy donors. Study in general: The same platform was used for the roughly 120 validation repertoires and the 500 to 700 first-cohort repertoires, a later analysis reported.

The table came from immunoSEQ multiplex PCR; TCRdb's copy has only in-frame clones and leaves some out. The table records tens of thousands of clones, approximately 90% of them present only once. Notes on the study in general: The authors enumerated 150 to 200 TCR beta chains as linked to cytomegalovirus.

A remark on this clone: Antigen: not known.

The receptor's source is a woman younger than 35 in good health and CMV-seropositive. Sequencing used PBMCs.

DNA of the CDR3: TGTGCCAGCAGTGAAAGCTGGGGGGATGAGACCCAGTACTTC. This translates into CASSESWGDETQYF. The gene calls are TRBV6-1 and TRBJ2-5, with a possible D match to TRBD2 (6 bases). The germline CDR1 and CDR2 sequences are MNHNS and SASEGT. The V end lost 2 bases, the J end lost 5 bases, and 12 bases lay between the germline ends. The CDR3 is 14 amino acids.